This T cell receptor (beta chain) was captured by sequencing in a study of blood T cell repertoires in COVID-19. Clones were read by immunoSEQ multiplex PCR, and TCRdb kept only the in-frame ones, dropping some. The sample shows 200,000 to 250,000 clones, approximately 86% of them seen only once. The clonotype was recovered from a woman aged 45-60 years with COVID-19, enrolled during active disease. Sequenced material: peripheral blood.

CDR3 sequence (DNA): TGCGCCAGCAGCTCGACGGCGGGCATCACAGATACGCAGTATTTT. Translated, it gives CASSSTAGITDTQYF. The chain carries TRBV5-1 and TRBJ2-3, with a weak D call TRBD2 (5 bases). Germline V lookup: CDR1 SGHRS, CDR2 YFSETQ. This CDR3 has 15 residues. V was cut by 3 bases and J by 2 bases, with 13 bases left in between.